This entry lists 30 T cell receptor beta chains sequenced from one sample in a study of CD8 T cells in ankylosing spondylitis. TCRdb re-analysed the 5' RACE reads in MiXCR, keeping a single row per CDR3 protein. The sample shows approximately 200,000 distinct CDR3 sequences, more than 10% of them seen only once. The sequencing sample was made of blood, either unsorted or a sorted T cell fraction (not recorded which). The receptors stem from a male donor with ankylosing spondylitis or in good health (not recorded which).

The CDR3 DNA reads as TGTGCCAGCAGTTTATCTCCGGGTGGCCAGCCCCAGCATTTT. The encoded protein is CASSLSPGGQPQHF. The rearrangement uses TRBV12-3 or TRBV12-4 and TRBJ1-5; D is unresolved. V was clipped by 2 bases and J by 7 bases, with 12 bases between them. The CDR3 is made up of 14 amino acids.

This clonotype was seen repeatedly, ten times or more. The chain recombines TRBV4-1 with TRBJ1-1; maybe TRBD1 (5 bases). This CDR3 is built from 12 residues. Trimming removed 2 bases from V and 6 bases from J, with 7 bases in between. Per germline, CDR1 MGHRA and CDR2 YSYEKL. CDR3 in DNA: TGCGCCAGCAGCCAACGGGGGGCTGAAGCTTTCTTT. This translates into CASSQRGAEAFF.

The table lists this clonotype with a few counts. V gene TRBV20-1 combines with J gene TRBJ2-7, with D possibly matching TRBD2 (6 bases). CDR3 length equals 15 residues. Germline V lookup: CDR1 DFQATT, CDR2 SNEGSKA (reference sequence). Trimming took 0 bases from V and 5 from J, leaving 17 bases between them. The CDR3 DNA reads as TGCAGTGCTAGAGAAGTTAGCGGTACCTACGACGAGCAGTACTTC. This sequence encodes CSAREVSGTYDEQYF.

The rearrangement links TRBV7-9 to TRBJ2-1, with TRBD2 matching 7 bases. CDR3 length: 15 residues. The V and J ends lost 5 bases and 5 bases, in that order; junction bases with no gene match: 9. Germline V lookup: CDR1 SEHNR, CDR2 FQNEAQ (reference sequence). CDR3 in amino acids: CASSGREARDNEQFF. As DNA, the CDR3 is TGTGCCAGCAGCGGACGGGAGGCCAGGGACAATGAGCAGTTCTTC.

The rearrangement uses TRBV4-1 and TRBJ2-7; 9 bases map to TRBD2. CDR3 length: 15 amino acids. V shed 2 bases, J shed 5 bases, and the junction held 7 bases outside the gene matches. Per the germline V gene, CDR1 is MGHRA and CDR2 is YSYEKL. CDR3 protein: CASSQQASGNHEQYF. CDR3 sequence (DNA): TGCGCCAGCAGCCAACAGGCTAGCGGGAATCACGAGCAGTACTTC.

The DNA for the CDR3 is TGTGCCAGCAGTTTAAGGCTGGTTAGCTCCTACAATGAGCAGTTCTTC. It encodes CASSLRLVSSYNEQFF. J is TRBJ2-1 and V is TRBV28; the D is unclear. This CDR3 has 16 residues. Germline V CDR1 and CDR2: MDHEN, SYDVKM. V lost 2 bases, J lost 0 bases, and 11 bases lay in between.

The chain couples TRBV29-1 to TRBJ2-7; 12 bases align to TRBD2. This CDR3 region has 13 residues. After removal of 7 bases from V and 7 bases from J, the junction contained 8 bases not matched to a gene. The V gene's germline CDR1 is SQVTM and CDR2 ANQGSEA. CDR3 protein: CSAWTSGNFEQYF. The DNA of the CDR3 is TGCAGCGCATGGACTAGCGGGAATTTTGAGCAGTACTTC.

This clonotype was seen a few times. The chain couples TRBV4-1 to TRBJ2-2; 7 bases align to TRBD2. The CDR3 runs to 15 residues. V shed 6 bases, J shed 4 bases, and the junction held 8 bases outside the gene matches. Germline loops: CDR1 MGHRA, CDR2 YSYEKL. The CDR3 DNA reads as TGCGCCAGCAGGGGACTACGGGGGATCACCGGGGAGCTGTTTTTT. This encodes CASRGLRGITGELFF.

This clonotype occurred many times. The CDR3 reads CASSLASSSYNEQFF. Written as DNA, the CDR3 is TGCGCCAGCAGCTTGGCCAGTAGCTCCTACAATGAGCAGTTCTTC. The chain combines TRBV5-1 with TRBJ2-1; D not resolved. Germline V gives CDR1 SGHRS, CDR2 YFSETQ. The CDR3 length is 15 residues. Trimming cost V 0 bases and J 0 bases, with 7 bases left between them.

The sample holds a few counts of this clonotype. V gene TRBV4-1 combines with J gene TRBJ1-2, with D unclear. In germline, CDR1 is MGHRA, CDR2 YSYEKL. V was shortened by 5 bases and J by 8 bases, with 24 bases between the two germline ends. This CDR3 comprises 16 residues. The CDR3: CASSFRERASMEGYTF. DNA for the CDR3: TGCGCCAGCAGCTTCCGGGAGAGGGCGTCCATGGAGGGCTACACCTTC.

V is TRBV6-4 and J is TRBJ2-2; D is possibly TRBD1 or TRBD2 (6 bases each). V lost 6 bases and J lost 3, with 14 bases in between. The CDR3 runs 15 residues. The germline V gene encodes CDR1 MRHNA and CDR2 SNTAGT. DNA of the CDR3: TGTGCCAGCAGGAGGGCGGAGGGGGACACCGGGGAGCTGTTTTTT. Its protein is CASRRAEGDTGELFF.

The chain has TRBV11-3 and TRBJ1-4; D not certain. V lost 5 bases and J lost 1, with 11 bases in between. CDR3 length: 15 amino acids. The germline V gene encodes CDR1 SGHNT and CDR2 YENEEA. The CDR3 region is CASSPPGETNEKLFF. CDR3 sequence (DNA): TGTGCCAGCAGCCCCCCCGGGGAAACTAATGAAAAACTGTTTTTT.

The rearrangement uses TRBV28 and TRBJ2-2, with D unclear. Germline CDR1 MDHEN, CDR2 SYDVKM. V was trimmed by 4 bases and J by 8 bases, leaving 11 bases between them. CDR3 size: 13 residues. Written as DNA, the CDR3 is TGTGCCAGCAGTTACCGTGAAGGGGGGGAGCTGTTTTTT. This codes for CASSYREGGELFF.

In this sample, this clonotype turned up a few times. The V and J genes are TRBV4-1 and TRBJ2-7; no reliable D call. The V end lost 2 bases, the J end lost 7 bases, and 9 bases lay between the germline ends. The CDR3 length is 12 residues. CDR1 is MGHRA, CDR2 YSYEKL, per germline. As DNA, the CDR3 is TGCGCCAGCAGCCAACTAGGGAAGGAGCAGTACTTC. It encodes CASSQLGKEQYF.

This clonotype was seen only a few times. The chain uses TRBV7-7 and TRBJ2-5, with D hard to call. Per germline, CDR1 SSHAT and CDR2 FNYEAQ (reference sequence). CDR3 length equals 13 residues. V shed 3 bases and J shed 3 bases, with 8 bases lying between them. The CDR3 bases are TGTGCCAGCAGCTTGTCCGGAAAAGAGACCCAGTACTTC. The encoded protein is CASSLSGKETQYF.

The V call is TRBV12-3 or TRBV12-4, the J call TRBJ2-7; 7 bases are shared with TRBD1. Unmatched junction bases numbered 9, after V lost 5 bases and J lost 2 bases. The CDR3 runs to 15 residues. Here the CDR3 DNA reads TGTGCCAGCAGTCCCGCCGACAGGGTGACCTACGAGCAGTACTTC. It specifies CASSPADRVTYEQYF.

J is TRBJ2-5 and V is TRBV12-3 or TRBV12-4, with unresolved D. The CDR3 sequence is 11 residues long. V shed 7 bases and J shed 5 bases, with 8 bases lying between them. The CDR3: CASMSSETQYF. CDR3 bases: TGTGCCAGCATGAGTTCTGAGACCCAGTACTTC.

This clonotype was observed a handful of times. This chain uses TRBV12-3 or TRBV12-4 with TRBJ2-1, with D perhaps TRBD1 or TRBD2 (5 bases each). The CDR3 loop spans 15 amino acids. V lost 7 bases, J lost 7 bases, and 20 bases lay in between. CDR3 sequence (DNA): TGTGCCAGCAACACCGGGGCGTTGGTCAGAAATGAGCAGTTCTTC. Its translation: CASNTGALVRNEQFF.

This clonotype was counted between two and nine times. The J gene is TRBJ1-5, the V gene TRBV7-9, with 9 bases that match TRBD1. The CDR3 contains 16 residues. Germline CDR1 is SEHNR and CDR2 is FQNEAQ (reference sequence). V shed 6 bases and J 4 bases; nucleotides not matched to a gene: 10. The CDR3 bases are TGTGCCAGCAGTACGATGGATGGGACAGGGAATCAGCCCCAGCATTTT. It codes for CASSTMDGTGNQPQHF.

The rearrangement uses TRBV25-1 and TRBJ2-1, with 8 bases lining up with TRBD2. CDR3 length: 15 residues. Per germline, CDR1 MGHDK and CDR2 SYGVNS. V shed 4 bases, J shed 0 bases, and the junction held 2 bases outside the gene matches. For the CDR3, the DNA is TGTGCCAGCAGTGGGGGGACTAGCTCCTACAATGAGCAGTTCTTC. Its protein product is CASSGGTSSYNEQFF.

Only a few counts were recorded for this clonotype. The J gene is TRBJ2-3, the V gene TRBV21-1; the listed D gene, TRBD2, was not tested against the DNA. TRBV21-1 counts as a pseudogene. This CDR3 contains 17 residues. The CDR3: CASAILRRAGVTDTQYF. The CDR3 DNA reads TGTGCCAGCGCAATTCTAAGGAGGGCAGGGGTTACAGATACGCAGTATTTT.

This clonotype was detected only a few times. CDR3 sequence (DNA): TGTGCCAGCAATACAGGACGTCTCTCCTACAATGAGCAGTTCTTC. Translating gives CASNTGRLSYNEQFF. The genes are TRBV2 and TRBJ2-1; maybe TRBD1 (5 bases). Germline assignment: CDR1 SNHLY and CDR2 FYNNEI. V was cut by 7 bases and J by 0 bases, with 13 bases left in between. The length of the CDR3 is 15 residues.

This clonotype showed up just once. CDR3 nucleotide sequence: TGCAGTGCTAGACCAGGGGGATCGGACACCGGGGAGCTGTTTTTT. Protein: CSARPGGSDTGELFF. The chain combines TRBV20-1 with TRBJ2-2, with 7 positions matching TRBD1. This CDR3 region has 15 residues. V lost 2 bases, J lost 3 bases, and 6 bases stayed unmatched. The germline gives CDR1 DFQATT, CDR2 SNEGSKA (reference sequence).

There are many counts of this clonotype. The chain has TRBV9 and TRBJ2-2; 10 bases align to TRBD1. V trimming: 4 bases; J trimming: 6 bases; junction bases outside the gene matches: 12. Germline values: CDR1 SGDLS, CDR2 YYNGEE. The CDR3 covers 17 residues. CDR3 nucleotide sequence: TGTGCCAGCAGCCCCCGGGACAGGGGAAGGTTCGCCGGGGAGCTGTTTTTT. Its protein product is CASSPRDRGRFAGELFF.

This chain joins TRBV6-1 and TRBJ2-5; 12 bases fit TRBD2. V lost 6 bases and J lost 5; bases outside the gene matches: 7. CDR1 and CDR2 (germline): MNHNS, SASEGT. CDR3 size: 15 residues. The CDR3 is CASSASGGASETQYF. The DNA of the CDR3 is TGTGCCAGCAGCGCTAGCGGGGGGGCTTCCGAGACCCAGTACTTC.

DNA of the CDR3: TGCGCCAGCAGTTCTCCGGGACACATCTACGAGCAGTACTTC. As protein: CASSSPGHIYEQYF. The chain links TRBV10-1 to TRBJ2-7, with D possibly matching TRBD1 (6 bases). V was pared by 5 bases and J by 3 bases, with 14 bases between. CDR1 WNHNN and CDR2 SYGVQD come from the germline V gene (reference sequence). The CDR3 sequence is 14 residues long.

This clonotype has more than one count but fewer than ten. The gene calls are TRBV29-1 and TRBJ2-1, with D maybe TRBD2 (6 bases). V was trimmed by 3 bases and J by 3 bases, leaving 12 bases between them. Germline assignment: CDR1 SQVTM and CDR2 ANQGSEA. This CDR3 comprises 14 residues. The CDR3 DNA reads as TGCAGCGTTGAGGGCGGGGACGTCTACAATGAGCAGTTCTTC. Its translation: CSVEGGDVYNEQFF.

This clonotype came up a few times. At one end the junction does not follow the germline gene, possibly because of a read error. The rearrangement uses TRBV7-9 and TRBJ1-2; 7 bases agree with TRBD1. The germline V gene has CDR1 SEHNR and CDR2 FQNEAQ (reference sequence). This CDR3 contains 15 residues. CDR3 sequence: CASSLAVTGNSGYTF. The CDR3 DNA reads TGTGCCAGCAGCTTAGCAGTGACAGGGAACTCTGGCTACACCTTC.

This clonotype turned up a few times. The rearrangement joins TRBV7-8 to TRBJ2-7; 7 positions match TRBD2. Germline CDR1 and CDR2: SGHVS and FQNEAQ. This CDR3 contains 15 residues. Unmatched junction bases numbered 4, after V lost 2 bases and J lost 0 bases. The CDR3 loop is CASSLRLADSYEQYF. As DNA, the CDR3 is TGTGCCAGCAGCTTAAGGCTAGCGGACTCCTACGAGCAGTACTTC.

The chain links TRBV27 to TRBJ1-1, with D unresolved. The V gene lost 5 bases and the J gene lost 11 bases, with 18 bases spanning the gap. CDR3 length equals 13 residues. The germline gives CDR1 MNHEY, CDR2 SMNVEV (reference sequence). CDR3 DNA: TGTGCCAGCAGTCAAGATATACACACCGGGGCTTTCTTT. This translates into CASSQDIHTGAFF.